The present entry profiles one T cell receptor beta chain with its context. This specimen comes from a study of blood T cell repertoires in COVID-19. Study in general: Spain, Italy and the United States supplied samples that represented acute and convalescent COVID-19. Sources were T cells, B-cell-depleted T cells, or PBMCs; the material itself was cDNA or gDNA.

This CDR3 comprises 16 residues. Germline CDR1 and CDR2: LGHDT and YNNKEL (reference sequence). J lost 3 bases, V lost 3 bases, and 7 bases had no gene match. As originally analysed: Using reference gene primer amplification, nucleated cell counts were estimated. The data were produced by immunoSEQ multiplex PCR, yet TCRdb's version contains in-frame clones alone and is incomplete. That table is the source of V, J and clone size, and D and trimming were worked out from the DNA. The table records 240,000 or so clones, about four fifths of them present only once. The rearrangement uses TRBV3-1 (or the pseudogene TRBV3-2) and TRBJ2-2, with 7 bases identical to TRBD2. This TCR came from a man aged 25 to 40 who had recovered from COVID-19. The sequencing sample was made of peripheral blood. The chain's CDR3 is CASSHYREADTGELFF. In DNA form, the CDR3 reads TGTGCCAGCAGCCATTATCGGGAGGCGGACACCGGGGAGCTGTTTTTT.